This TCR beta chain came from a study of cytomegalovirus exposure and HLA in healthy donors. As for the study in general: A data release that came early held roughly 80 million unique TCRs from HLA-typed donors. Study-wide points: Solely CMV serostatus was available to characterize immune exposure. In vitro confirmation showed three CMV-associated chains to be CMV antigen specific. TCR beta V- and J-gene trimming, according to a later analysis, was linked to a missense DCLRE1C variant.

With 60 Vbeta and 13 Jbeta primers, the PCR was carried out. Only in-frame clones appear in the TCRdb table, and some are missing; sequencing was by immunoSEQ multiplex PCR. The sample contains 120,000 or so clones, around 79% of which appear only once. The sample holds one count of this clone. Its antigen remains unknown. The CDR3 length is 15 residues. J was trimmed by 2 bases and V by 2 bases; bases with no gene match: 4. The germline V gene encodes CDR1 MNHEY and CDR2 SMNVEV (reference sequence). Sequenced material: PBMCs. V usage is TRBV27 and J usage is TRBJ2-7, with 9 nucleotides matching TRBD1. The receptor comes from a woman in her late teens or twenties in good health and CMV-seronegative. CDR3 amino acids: CASSLGQGLTYEQYF. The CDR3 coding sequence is TGTGCCAGCAGTTTAGGACAGGGGTTGACCTACGAGCAGTACTTC.